The 23 T cell receptor beta chains below all came from one sample that was sequenced in a study of cytomegalovirus exposure and HLA in healthy donors. PCR was performed using 60 Vbeta and 13 Jbeta primers. Libraries were prepared by immunoSEQ multiplex PCR; TCRdb keeps only in-frame clonotypes and omits some of them. The repertoire table contains around 190,000 clones. The sample comprised PBMCs. These TCRs come from a young woman in good health and CMV-seropositive.

The chain joins TRBV6-1 to TRBJ1-6; no firm D call. The V gene's germline CDR1 is MNHNS and CDR2 SASEGT. The CDR3 runs to 13 residues. With 8 bases removed from V and 10 bases from J, the gap between germline ends came to 15 bases. CDR3 loop: CASRTESYSPLHF. CDR3 DNA sequence: TGTGCCAGCCGTACAGAATCCTACTCACCCCTCCACTTT.

The chain employs TRBV30 and TRBJ2-5; D might be TRBD2 (6 bases). The J call may be mistaken, given a closer DNA end match to TRBJ2-7. CDR1 GTSNPN and CDR2 SVGIG come from the germline V gene (reference sequence). The CDR3 length is 14 residues. Written as DNA, the CDR3 is TGTGCCTTGTCGGAGGGGACGATCGGCTACGAGCAGTACTTC. Its protein is CALSEGTIGYEQYF.

V is TRBV6-1 and J is TRBJ1-1; 7 bases are a match to TRBD1. The CDR3 totals 13 residues. The V segment lost 3 bases and the J segment 7 bases; nucleotides outside the gene matches: 5. Germline loops: CDR1 MNHNS, CDR2 SASEGT. The CDR3 DNA reads TGTGCCAGCAGTGAGAGAGGGACAGATGAAGCTTTCTTT. This sequence encodes CASSERGTDEAFF.

The chain recombines TRBV30 with TRBJ2-5; TRBD1 is a possible D gene (5 bases). V was pared by 8 bases and J by 1 base, with 26 bases between. CDR1 and CDR2 (germline): GTSNPN, SVGIG (reference sequence). CDR3 length: 17 amino acids. CDR3 DNA sequence: TGTGCCGCAAACAGGCCTCCTCCTCCAAGCCCCCAAGAGACCCAGTACTTC. Protein sequence: CAANRPPPPSPQETQYF.

The rearrangement joins TRBV5-4 to TRBJ2-1, with 11 nucleotides matching TRBD2. The CDR3 loop spans 15 amino acids. Germline V gene data show CDR1 as SGHNT and CDR2 as YYREEE (reference sequence). The V and J ends lost 4 bases and 6 bases, in that order; junction bases with no gene match: 6. The CDR3 spells CASSPTSGSVNEQFF. CDR3 bases: TGTGCCAGCAGCCCTACTAGCGGGAGCGTCAATGAGCAGTTCTTC.

This CDR3 is CASQRFTDTQYF. CDR3 DNA: TGCGCCAGCCAGCGGTTCACAGATACGCAGTATTTT. The chain joins TRBV5-1 to TRBJ2-3; a possible D gene is TRBD2 (5 bases). The CDR3 loop spans 12 amino acids. V was cut by 7 bases and J by 2 bases, with 8 bases left in between. Germline CDR1 and CDR2: SGHRS and YFSETQ. Full variable domain (remainder filled in from reference TRBV5-1 and TRBJ2-3): KAGVTQTPRYLIKTRGQQVTLSCSPISGHRSVSWYQQTPGQGLQFLFEYFSETQRNKGNFPGRFSGRQFSNSRSEMNVSTLELGDSALYLCASQRFTDTQYFGPGTRLTVL.

The chain has TRBV5-6 and TRBJ2-1, with TRBD2 as a possible D gene (5 bases). This CDR3 is 14 amino acids long. Trimming stripped 2 bases from V and 8 bases from J, with 14 bases between. Germline values: CDR1 SGHDT, CDR2 YYEEEE. The CDR3 is CASSLIATVHEQFF. DNA for the CDR3: TGTGCCAGCAGCTTAATAGCGACTGTACATGAGCAGTTCTTC.

V usage is TRBV5-5 and J usage is TRBJ1-3, with D possibly matching TRBD1 (5 bases). The V and J ends lost 4 bases and 1 base respectively, with 15 bases between them. Germline values: CDR1 SGHKS, CDR2 YYEKEE (reference sequence). CDR3 length: 16 residues. CDR3 protein: CASSPIGGYSGNTIYF. The CDR3 coding sequence is TGTGCCAGCAGCCCGATTGGGGGGTATTCTGGAAACACCATATATTTT.

The chain combines TRBV27 with TRBJ2-7; 7 bases match TRBD1. With V trimmed by 9 bases and J by 2 bases, 4 bases remained unmatched. Germline CDR1 is MNHEY and CDR2 is SMNVEV (reference sequence). The CDR3 totals 12 residues. CDR3 sequence: CASSGQPYEQYF. The CDR3 coding sequence is TGTGCCAGTTCGGGACAGCCCTACGAGCAGTACTTC.

The chain is built from TRBV5-6 and TRBJ1-3; tentative D call: TRBD1 (5 bases). This CDR3 has 16 residues. V was shortened by 1 base and J by 0 bases, with 11 bases between the two germline ends. The germline V gene has CDR1 SGHDT and CDR2 YYEEEE. CDR3 residues: CASSLYRTGSGNTIYF. The CDR3 coding sequence is TGTGCCAGCAGCTTGTACCGCACAGGCTCTGGAAACACCATATATTTT.

The rearrangement uses TRBV18 and TRBJ1-1; D may be TRBD1 (6 bases). The CDR3 sequence is 15 residues long. The V and J ends lost 3 bases and 4 bases respectively, with 15 bases between them. Germline lookup yields CDR1 KGHSH and CDR2 LQKENI. CDR3 region: CASSPRGGQSTEAFF. The CDR3, as DNA: TGTGCCAGCTCACCCCGGGGGGGGCAAAGCACTGAAGCTTTCTTT. The variable domain in full, completed from reference TRBV18 and TRBJ1-1, reads NAGVMQNPRHLVRRRGQEARLRCSPMKGHSHVYWYRQLPEEGLKFMVYLQKENIIDESGMPKERFSAEFPKEGPSILRIQQVVRGDSAAYFCASSPRGGQSTEAFFGQGTRLTVV.

The chain uses TRBV4-1 and TRBJ1-5, with a tentative D call TRBD1 (6 bases). The CDR3 consists of 15 residues. Between the trimmed V and J ends, which lost 1 base and 10 bases, there was a span of 17 bases. Germline V lookup: CDR1 MGHRA, CDR2 YSYEKL. In nucleotides, the CDR3 is TGCGCCAGCAGCCAAGCCCCGGGAGGGACAAGCCCCCAGCATTTT. Its translation is CASSQAPGGTSPQHF.

The V call is TRBV9, the J call TRBJ1-2; D is uncertain. Germline V gene data show CDR1 as SGDLS and CDR2 as YYNGEE. This CDR3 is built from 13 residues. V gave up 6 bases and J gave up 4 bases, with 13 bases separating them. CDR3 bases: TGTGCCAGCACCGTCGGCAGGTCCTATGGCTACACCTTC. It encodes CASTVGRSYGYTF. Combining the CDR3 with reference TRBV9 and TRBJ1-2 gives the whole variable domain DSGVTQTPKHLITATGQRVTLRCSPRSGDLSVYWYQQSLDQGLQFLIQYYNGEERAKGNILERFSAQQFPDLHSELNLSSLELGDSALYFCASTVGRSYGYTFGSGTRLTVV.

This sequence joins TRBV14 and TRBJ2-3, with D uncertain. Germline loops: CDR1 SGHDN, CDR2 FVKESK. Trimming took off 1 base at V and 1 base at J, with 12 bases between the two ends. This CDR3 comprises 16 residues. CDR3: CASSQVSGLRTDTQYF. CDR3 bases: TGTGCCAGCAGCCAAGTCTCGGGTTTGCGCACAGATACGCAGTATTTT.

The chain links TRBV18 to TRBJ2-1; 13 bases map to TRBD2. Germline loops: CDR1 KGHSH, CDR2 LQKENI. Trimming removed 1 base from V and 4 bases from J; junction bases left unmatched: 10. The CDR3 consists of 19 residues. CDR3 nucleotides: TGTGCCAGCTCACCACGGAGGACTAGCGGGAGCTTAGCGTACAATGAGCAGTTCTTC. It yields the protein CASSPRRTSGSLAYNEQFF.

V and J are TRBV6-5 and TRBJ1-5, with TRBD1 as a possible D gene (5 bases). CDR3 length: 14 residues. From germline, CDR1 is MNHEY and CDR2 SVGAGI. The V gene lost 2 bases and the J gene lost 6 bases, with 11 bases spanning the gap. In nucleotides, the CDR3 is TGTGCCAGCAGTTACGGACAAAGCCGTCAGCCCCAGCATTTT. Protein product: CASSYGQSRQPQHF.

V gene TRBV2 combines with J gene TRBJ1-2, with 7 bases that match TRBD1. The V and J ends lost 6 bases and 8 bases, in that order; junction bases with no gene match: 9. The CDR3 runs 13 residues. Germline V gives CDR1 SNHLY, CDR2 FYNNEI. This CDR3 is CASRGDSQRGYTF. In DNA, the CDR3 is TGTGCCAGCAGAGGGGACAGCCAGCGGGGCTACACCTTC. The full variable domain, rest sourced from reference TRBV2 and TRBJ1-2, is EPEVTQTPSHQVTQMGQEVILRCVPISNHLYFYWYRQILGQKVEFLVSFYNNEISEKSEIFDDQFSVERPDGSNFTLKIRSTKLEDSAMYFCASRGDSQRGYTFGSGTRLTVV.

The chain is built from TRBV6-5 and TRBJ2-7; 10 bases are shared with TRBD2. In germline, CDR1 is MNHEY, CDR2 SVGAGI. The CDR3 runs to 15 residues. V dropped 5 bases and J dropped 2; count of bases not matched to a gene: 6. The DNA for the CDR3 is TGTGCCAGCAGTGCCTGGACTAGCGGAACCTACGAGCAGTACTTC. Residues: CASSAWTSGTYEQYF.

The chain combines TRBV4-3 with TRBJ2-7, with D maybe TRBD2 (5 bases). V shed 0 bases and J shed 2 bases, with 14 bases lying between them. Germline V gene data show CDR1 as LGHNA and CDR2 as YSLEER. The CDR3 runs 16 residues. CDR3 amino acids: CASSQDRGLPAYEQYF. DNA for the CDR3: TGCGCCAGCAGCCAAGATAGAGGACTCCCTGCCTACGAGCAGTACTTC.

This rearrangement joins TRBV7-8 to TRBJ1-1; weak D call: TRBD1 (5 bases). The V and J ends lost 2 bases and 0 bases respectively, with 13 bases between them. CDR3 length equals 16 residues. Germline V CDR1 and CDR2: SGHVS, FQNEAQ. The CDR3 DNA reads as TGTGCCAGCAGCTTAAAGTGGGGCAGATTGAACACTGAAGCTTTCTTT. Its translation: CASSLKWGRLNTEAFF. The whole variable domain, filled in from reference TRBV7-8 and TRBJ1-1, reads GAGVSQSPRYKVAKRGQDVALRCDPISGHVSLFWYQQALGQGPEFLTYFQNEAQLDKSGLPSDRFFAERPEGSVSTLKIQRTQQEDSAVYLCASSLKWGRLNTEAFFGQGTRLTVV.

The chain couples TRBV2 to TRBJ1-5; no firm D call. Trimming shortened V by 6 bases and J by 2 bases, and 8 bases separated the two germline ends. The CDR3 has 13 amino acids. CDR1 and CDR2 from the germline V gene are SNHLY and FYNNEI. CDR3: CASRREGNQPQHF. In nucleotides, the CDR3 is TGTGCCAGCAGGAGGGAGGGCAATCAGCCCCAGCATTTT.

The CDR3 here is CASSPGLGLNEQFF. The CDR3, as DNA: TGTGCCAGCAGCCCAGGACTAGGACTCAATGAGCAGTTCTTC. The chain is built from TRBV11-2 and TRBJ2-1, with TRBD2 matching 7 bases. Germline assignment: CDR1 SGHAT and CDR2 FQNNGV. The CDR3 is 14 amino acids. The trim removed 5 bases at V and 6 bases at J, leaving 7 bases unmatched.

The gene calls are TRBV10-3 and TRBJ2-3; 11 nucleotides agree with TRBD2. The CDR3 consists of 17 residues. The V segment lost 6 bases and the J segment 2 bases; nucleotides outside the gene matches: 10. From germline, CDR1 is ENHRY and CDR2 SYGVKD. As DNA, the CDR3 is TGTGCCATCAGCGATCTGGGACTAGCGGCCAACACAGATACGCAGTATTTT. Encoded protein: CAISDLGLAANTDTQYF.